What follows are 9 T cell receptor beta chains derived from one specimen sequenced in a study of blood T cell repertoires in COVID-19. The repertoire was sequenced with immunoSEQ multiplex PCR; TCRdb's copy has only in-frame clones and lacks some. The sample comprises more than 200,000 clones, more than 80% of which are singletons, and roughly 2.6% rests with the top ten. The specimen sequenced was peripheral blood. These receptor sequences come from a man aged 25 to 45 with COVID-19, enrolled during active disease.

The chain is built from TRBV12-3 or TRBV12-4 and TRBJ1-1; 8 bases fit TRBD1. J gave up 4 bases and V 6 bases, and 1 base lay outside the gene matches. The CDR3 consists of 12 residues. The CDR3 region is CASSDRGTEAFF. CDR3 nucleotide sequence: TGTGCCAGCAGCGACAGGGGCACTGAAGCTTTCTTT.

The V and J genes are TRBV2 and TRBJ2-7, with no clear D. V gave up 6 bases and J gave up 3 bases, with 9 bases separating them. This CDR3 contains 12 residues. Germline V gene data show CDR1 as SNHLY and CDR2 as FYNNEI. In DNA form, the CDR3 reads TGTGCCAGCAGCCGGAACAGCTACGAGCAGTACTTC. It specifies CASSRNSYEQYF.

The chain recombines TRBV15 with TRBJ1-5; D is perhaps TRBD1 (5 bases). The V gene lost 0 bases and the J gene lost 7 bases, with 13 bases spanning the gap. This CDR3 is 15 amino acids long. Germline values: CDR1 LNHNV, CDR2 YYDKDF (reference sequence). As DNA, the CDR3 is TGTGCCACCAGCAGAGATCCGGGGGTTGGCCAGCCCCAGCATTTT. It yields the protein CATSRDPGVGQPQHF.

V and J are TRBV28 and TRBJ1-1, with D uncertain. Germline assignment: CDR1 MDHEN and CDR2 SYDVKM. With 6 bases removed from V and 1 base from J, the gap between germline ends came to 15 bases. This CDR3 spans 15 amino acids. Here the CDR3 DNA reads TGTGCCAGCAGCCCCGCTCCGGGAGCGAACACTGAAGCTTTCTTT. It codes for CASSPAPGANTEAFF.

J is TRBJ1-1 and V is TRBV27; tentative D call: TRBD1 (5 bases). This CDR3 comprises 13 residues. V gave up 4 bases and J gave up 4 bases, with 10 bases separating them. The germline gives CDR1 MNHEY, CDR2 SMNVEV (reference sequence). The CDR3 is CASSYAGITEAFF. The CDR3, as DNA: TGTGCCAGCAGTTACGCAGGGATCACTGAAGCTTTCTTT.

The CDR3 protein is CASSTASGGSPSYEQYF. CDR3 coding DNA: TGTGCCAGCAGCACCGCTAGCGGGGGGTCCCCCTCCTACGAGCAGTACTTC. V and J are TRBV3-1 (or the pseudogene TRBV3-2) and TRBJ2-7, with 11 bases lining up with TRBD2. Germline V gene sequence: CDR1 LGHDT, CDR2 YNNKEL (reference sequence). This CDR3 comprises 17 residues. V lost 5 bases to trimming and J lost 0 bases; unmatched junction nucleotides: 9.

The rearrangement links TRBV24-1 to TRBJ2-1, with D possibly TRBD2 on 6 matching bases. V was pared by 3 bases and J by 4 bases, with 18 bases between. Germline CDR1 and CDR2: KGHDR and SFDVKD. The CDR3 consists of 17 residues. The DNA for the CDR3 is TGTGCCACCAGTGATCCTACGACTAGTAATGGGTACAATGAGCAGTTCTTC. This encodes CATSDPTTSNGYNEQFF.

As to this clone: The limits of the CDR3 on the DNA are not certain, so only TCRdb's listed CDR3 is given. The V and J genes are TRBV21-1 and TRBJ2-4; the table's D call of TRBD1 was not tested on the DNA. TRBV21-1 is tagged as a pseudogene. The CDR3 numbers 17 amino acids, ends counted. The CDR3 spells CASSKFGRGASKNIQYF.

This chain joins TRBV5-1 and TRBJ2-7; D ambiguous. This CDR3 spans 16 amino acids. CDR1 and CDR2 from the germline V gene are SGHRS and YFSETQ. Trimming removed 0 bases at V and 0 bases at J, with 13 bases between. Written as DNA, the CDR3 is TGCGCCAGCAGCTTGGTTCCAGACTTCATCTCCTACGAGCAGTACTTC. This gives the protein CASSLVPDFISYEQYF.